These T cell receptor beta chains were read from a single sample in a study of blood T cells in healthy people across ages. In TCRdb, the 5' RACE reads were re-called with MiXCR into one record per CDR3 protein. The sample holds roughly 650,000 distinct CDR3 sequences, roughly 32% seen once. Sequenced: blood. Receptor source: a woman of 80 years or more in good health. The CDR3 runs from the conserved cysteine through the conserved F or W. Fields, in order: V gene, clone size, J gene, CDR3 length, D gene, CDR3 protein, CDR3 DNA. The D gene is left open where the match is weak. Only part of the rows carry a size: once, few, many, or a class if the clone is expanded.

TRBV12-3/TRBV12-4	many	TRBJ2-1	18	.	CASSLWARQGDSYNEQFF	TGTGCCAGCAGTTTATGGGCGCGCCAGGGTGACTCCTACAATGAGCAGTTCTTC
TRBV6-1	few	TRBJ1-5	15	TRBD1	CASSAGTGGHQPQHF	TGTGCCAGCAGCGCCGGGACAGGGGGACACCAGCCCCAGCATTTT
TRBV12-3/TRBV12-4	many	TRBJ1-4	13	TRBD1	CASRGGTEEKLFF	TGTGCCAGCAGGGGTGGGACAGAGGAAAAACTGTTTTTT
TRBV20-1	.	TRBJ2-5	12	.	CSIPPAEETQYF	TGCAGTATACCACCAGCGGAAGAGACCCAGTACTTC
TRBV20-1	.	TRBJ2-3	15	TRBD2	CSAPPLAGVPDTQYF	TGCAGTGCCCCACCCTTAGCGGGAGTTCCAGATACGCAGTATTTT
TRBV10-3	many	TRBJ1-4	15	.	CAISESRGANEKLFF	TGTGCCATCAGTGAGTCGAGAGGGGCTAACGAAAAACTGTTTTTT
TRBV6-1	many	TRBJ2-5	14	.	CASSGLTPQETQYF	TGTGCCAGCAGCGGATTAACGCCGCAAGAGACCCAGTACTTC
TRBV29-1	.	TRBJ1-3	14	.	CSVAEEYSGNTIYF	TGCAGCGTTGCAGAGGAATACTCTGGAAACACCATATATTTT
TRBV5-1	.	TRBJ1-3	13	.	CASSQQQGNTIYF	TGCGCCAGCAGCCAACAACAGGGAAACACCATATATTTT
TRBV30	.	TRBJ2-2	13	.	CAWSGQGTGELFF	TGTGCCTGGAGTGGGCAGGGGACCGGGGAGCTGTTTTTT
TRBV18	few	TRBJ1-2	15	.	CASSPLEGSDYGYTF	TGTGCCAGCTCCCCTTTGGAAGGGTCCGACTATGGCTACACCTTC
TRBV5-6	many	TRBJ1-1	11	.	CASSSRTEAFF	TGTGCCAGCAGCTCGCGGACCGAAGCTTTCTTT
TRBV21-1	.	TRBJ1-4	24	.	CASSKACNISITRQGPVANEKLFF	TGTGCCAGCAGCAAAGCTTGCAATATATCTATCACGAGACAGGGGCCTGTCGCTAATGAAAAACTGTTTTTT
TRBV18	many	TRBJ2-1	18	.	CASSPLDWTPSSYNEQFF	TGTGCCAGCTCACCCCTCGATTGGACGCCAAGCTCCTACAATGAGCAGTTCTTC
TRBV2	few	TRBJ2-2	14	TRBD2	CASSGGSNTGELFF	TGTGCCAGCAGCGGGGGGTCGAACACCGGGGAGCTGTTTTTT
TRBV20-1	many	TRBJ2-3	13	TRBD1	CSAQTGGTDTQYF	TGCAGTGCTCAGACAGGGGGCACAGATACGCAGTATTTT
TRBV5-5	few	TRBJ1-1	18	TRBD1	CASSPRGPGTGGYTEAFF	TGTGCCAGCAGCCCGCGGGGCCCCGGGACAGGGGGGTACACTGAAGCTTTCTTT
TRBV20-1	few	TRBJ2-7	12	.	CSASENVYEQYF	TGCAGTGCTAGTGAAAACGTCTACGAGCAGTACTTC
TRBV6-2/TRBV6-3	.	TRBJ1-2	14	.	CASKEGLDSYGYTF	TGTGCCAGCAAAGAGGGATTGGACAGCTATGGCTACACCTTC
TRBV29-1	many	TRBJ1-2	12	.	CSVVPEGYGYTF	TGCAGCGTTGTCCCAGAAGGCTATGGCTACACCTTC
TRBV21-1	few	TRBJ1-2	19	.	CASSKRGGTGLELNYGYTF	TGTGCCAGCAGCAAAAGAGGGGGAACAGGGTTGGAGCTGAACTATGGCTACACCTTC
TRBV30	many	TRBJ2-3	15	.	CAWSVGGGSTDTQYF	TGTGCCTGGAGTGTAGGAGGGGGTAGCACAGATACGCAGTATTTT
TRBV6-1	.	TRBJ2-3	16	.	CASGLPSARRTDTQYF	TGTGCCAGCGGATTGCCATCGGCTCGGCGCACAGATACGCAGTATTTT
TRBV24-1	many	TRBJ2-5	16	TRBD1	CATSDPRLGQGETQYF	TGTGCCACCAGTGACCCGAGACTCGGACAGGGAGAGACCCAGTACTTC
TRBV28	few	TRBJ2-3	14	.	CASRLGGGTDTQYF	TGTGCCAGCAGGTTAGGCGGCGGCACAGATACGCAGTATTTT
TRBV20-1	.	TRBJ1-2	12	.	CSALLGARGYTF	TGCAGTGCCCTCCTAGGGGCAAGGGGCTACACCTTC
TRBV20-1	many	TRBJ2-3	13	.	CSARDVQRDTQYF	TGCAGTGCTAGAGATGTCCAGAGAGATACGCAGTATTTT
TRBV7-2	.	TRBJ2-7	15	TRBD1	CASGLGGTGVYEHYF	TGTGCCAGCGGTCTAGGCGGGACAGGGGTCTACGAGCACTACTTC
TRBV14	.	TRBJ2-3	17	TRBD2	CASSQDPLAGGPDTQYF	TGTGCCAGCAGCCAAGATCCCCTAGCGGGGGGGCCGGATACGCAGTATTTT
TRBV12-3/TRBV12-4	many	TRBJ2-1	13	TRBD1	CASTRGVDREEFF	TGTGCCAGCACCCGTGGCGTTGACAGGGAAGAGTTCTTC
TRBV5-1	.	TRBJ1-1	14	.	CASSSEGVNTEAFF	TGCGCCAGCAGCTCAGAGGGGGTGAACACTGAAGCTTTCTTT
TRBV6-2/TRBV6-3	many	TRBJ2-6	16	.	CASSPQGLSGANVLTF	TGTGCCAGCAGTCCACAAGGGTTATCTGGGGCCAACGTCCTGACTTTC
TRBV20-1	.	TRBJ2-4	13	TRBD2	CSAWTSGLETRYF	TGCAGTGCTTGGACTAGCGGGTTGGAGACCCGGTACTTC
TRBV15	.	TRBJ1-5	18	TRBD1	CATSRDPGQGWSNQSQHF	TGTGCCACCAGCAGAGATCCAGGACAGGGATGGAGCAATCAGTCCCAGCATTTT
TRBV15	many	TRBJ2-7	15	.	CATSRAGTTSYEQYF	TGTGCCACCAGCAGAGCCGGGACAACCTCCTACGAGCAGTACTTC